This section outlines one T cell receptor (beta chain) sequence together with its context. The data originate from a study of blood T cell repertoires in COVID-19. Sequenced by immunoSEQ multiplex PCR; TCRdb stores in-frame clones only, minus some. The sample contains approximately 530,000 clones, less than 90% of which appear only once. The specimen was peripheral blood. This receptor was obtained from a woman aged 45-59 years with COVID-19, enrolled during active disease.

The DNA of the CDR3 is TGTGCCAGCATAAGCCGGGACAGGGGATCCTACGAGCAGTACTTC. It encodes CASISRDRGSYEQYF. This chain joins TRBV6-5 and TRBJ2-7, with 10 bases identical to TRBD1. Germline V gene sequence: CDR1 MNHEY, CDR2 SVGAGI. V was clipped by 7 bases and J by 1 base; unmatched bases: 7. This CDR3 spans 15 amino acids.